This is a list of T cell receptor beta chains from one sample in a study of shared clonotypes between healthy human individuals. Data came from immunoSEQ multiplex PCR; TCRdb stores just in-frame clones and leaves some out. The data hold about 550,000 clones, with over 95% observed a single time. Sequenced input: naive CD8+ T cells sorted from blood. The receptors derive from a woman younger than 45 in good health. The CDR3 runs from the conserved cysteine through the conserved F or W. D genes are given only for firm matches. Clone size is not always given. Where it is, it says once, few, many or a class for expanded clones.

abundance,j_gene,len,v_gene,d_gene,CDR3aa,CDR3nt
-,TRBJ2-7,17,TRBV9,TRBD2,CASSSGLAGGASYEQYF,TGTGCCAGCAGCTCGGGACTAGCGGGAGGGGCGTCCTACGAGCAGTACTTC
-,TRBJ2-7,14,TRBV19,-,CASSMAGGNYEQYF,TGTGCCAGTAGTATGGCAGGTGGAAACTACGAGCAGTACTTC
-,TRBJ2-1,15,TRBV5-1,-,CASSLETGRGSEQFF,TGCGCCAGCAGCTTGGAGACAGGGCGGGGAAGTGAGCAGTTCTTC
-,TRBJ2-2,15,TRBV4-1,-,CASSQGGLLTGELFF,TGCGCCAGCAGCCAGGGCGGACTGCTCACCGGGGAGCTGTTTTTT
-,TRBJ1-2,13,TRBV5-6,-,CASSLGGYYGYTF,TGTGCCAGCAGCTTAGGGGGGTACTATGGCTACACCTTC
once,TRBJ2-7,17,TRBV2,-,CASSEAQGLAGTYEQYF,TGTGCCAGCAGTGAAGCCCAGGGTTTGGCAGGCACCTACGAGCAGTACTTC
-,TRBJ1-5,15,TRBV4-2,-,CASSQERGSNQPQHF,TGTGCCAGCAGCCAAGAGCGGGGAAGCAATCAGCCCCAGCATTTT
-,TRBJ1-1,14,TRBV27,-,CASSQAGANTEAFF,TGTGCCAGCAGCCAGGCGGGGGCCAACACTGAAGCTTTCTTT
-,TRBJ2-7,14,TRBV5-4,-,CASSFPRGSYEQYF,TGTGCCAGCAGCTTCCCAAGGGGATCCTACGAGCAGTACTTC
-,TRBJ2-3,13,TRBV25-1,-,CASRVYSTDTQYF,TGTGCCAGCAGAGTTTATAGCACAGATACGCAGTATTTT